These 12 T cell receptor beta chains came from one sample sequenced in a study of T cells after yellow fever vaccination. TCRdb independently ran MiXCR on the 5' RACE reads; one entry per CDR3 protein. Of under 300,000 distinct CDR3 sequences listed, roughly 13% are singletons. The sample consisted of CD4+ T cells sorted from PBMCs, taken 45 days after the yellow fever booster vaccination. These receptors all stem from a man aged 25 to 40 who received the YFV17D yellow fever vaccine.

The chain couples TRBV20-1 to TRBJ2-5, with D uncertain. Germline CDR1 is DFQATT and CDR2 is SNEGSKA (reference sequence). V was pared by 4 bases and J by 5 bases, with 8 bases between. This CDR3 region has 11 residues. The CDR3 sequence: CSAIRAETQYF. The DNA of the CDR3 is TGCAGTGCTATACGTGCCGAGACCCAGTACTTC.

This clonotype was recorded a few times. The gene calls are TRBV20-1 and TRBJ2-6; 11 bases line up with TRBD1. Unmatched junction bases numbered 1, after V lost 1 base and J lost 2 bases. Germline loops: CDR1 DFQATT, CDR2 SNEGSKA (reference sequence). The CDR3 has 16 residues. The CDR3 here is CSARGTGGTGANVLTF. The CDR3 DNA reads as TGCAGTGCTAGAGGGACAGGGGGCACTGGGGCCAACGTCCTGACTTTC.

This clonotype was seen only a few times. This rearrangement joins TRBV20-1 to TRBJ1-5; D is ambiguous. The CDR3 contains 14 residues. Germline lookup yields CDR1 DFQATT and CDR2 SNEGSKA (reference sequence). Trimming cost V 2 bases and J 1 base, with 9 bases left between them. CDR3 coding DNA: TGCAGTGCTAGAATAGGGTTGAGCAATCAGCCCCAGCATTTT. This encodes CSARIGLSNQPQHF.

The chain combines TRBV11-2 with TRBJ2-1; the match to TRBD2 covers 13 bases. The CDR3 totals 19 residues. The germline V gene has CDR1 SGHAT and CDR2 FQNNGV. Trimming cost V 0 bases and J 1 base; bases outside gene matches: 6. CDR3 bases: TGTGCCAGCAGCTTAGAGGGACTAGCGGGACAAGGGTCCTACAATGAGCAGTTCTTC. It yields the protein CASSLEGLAGQGSYNEQFF.

This clonotype was counted many times. The chain carries TRBV20-1 and TRBJ2-1; tentative D call: TRBD2 (5 bases). With 2 bases removed from V and 9 bases from J, the gap between germline ends came to 26 bases. This CDR3 region has 17 residues. Germline V gene sequence: CDR1 DFQATT, CDR2 SNEGSKA (reference sequence). The CDR3 region is CSARNTDSGSSVAEQFF. CDR3 in DNA: TGCAGTGCTAGAAACACGGATTCGGGATCCTCGGTTGCTGAGCAGTTCTTC.

This clonotype was observed a few times. The genes are TRBV11-2 and TRBJ2-7, with TRBD2 identical over 11 bases. The V gene end was trimmed by 1 base and the J gene end by 5 bases; junction bases not matched to a gene: 4. The CDR3 has 15 residues. Germline lookup yields CDR1 SGHAT and CDR2 FQNNGV. The CDR3 region has the DNA TGTGCCAGCAGCTTAGCACTAGCGGGAGTCCACGAGCAGTACTTC. Translated, it gives CASSLALAGVHEQYF. The variable domain in full, completed from reference TRBV11-2 and TRBJ2-7, reads EAGVAQSPRYKIIEKRQSVAFWCNPISGHATLYWYQQILGQGPKLLIQFQNNGVVDDSQLPKDRFSAERLKGVDSTLKIQPAKLEDSAVYLCASSLALAGVHEQYFGPGTRLTVT.

This clonotype has a handful of counts. This rearrangement joins TRBV5-1 to TRBJ1-3, with D uncertain. CDR1 and CDR2 from the germline V gene are SGHRS and YFSETQ. V gave up 0 bases and J gave up 2 bases, with 6 bases separating them. The CDR3 sequence is 14 residues long. The CDR3 DNA reads TGCGCCAGCAGCTTGGGAGTTCCTGGAAACACCATATATTTT. Protein sequence: CASSLGVPGNTIYF.

The chain links TRBV5-1 to TRBJ2-7; 9 nucleotides agree with TRBD1. Germline V gene lookup returns CDR1 SGHRS and CDR2 YFSETQ. The CDR3 consists of 14 residues. The V segment lost 7 bases and the J segment 6 bases; nucleotides outside the gene matches: 11. The CDR3 DNA reads TGCGCCAGCGGTCTAGCAGACAGGGGGGGCGAGCAGTACTTC. Amino acid sequence: CASGLADRGGEQYF.

This clonotype showed up just a few times. The chain employs TRBV5-1 and TRBJ2-2, with D perhaps matching TRBD2 (5 bases). Germline V gene lookup returns CDR1 SGHRS and CDR2 YFSETQ. Trimming took off 4 bases at V and 6 bases at J, with 13 bases between the two ends. The CDR3 has 14 residues. The CDR3 sequence is CASSPTSSAGELFF. The CDR3 nucleotides are TGCGCCAGCAGCCCCACTAGTTCCGCCGGGGAGCTGTTTTTT.

This clonotype was seen at least ten times. This chain links TRBV2 with TRBJ1-5, with 11 bases aligning to TRBD1. V shed 3 bases and J 6 bases; nucleotides not matched to a gene: 4. Germline CDR1 is SNHLY and CDR2 is FYNNEI. CDR3 length equals 15 residues. The CDR3: CASSDWTGGGQPQHF. In DNA form, the CDR3 reads TGTGCCAGCAGTGATTGGACAGGGGGCGGTCAGCCCCAGCATTTT. The full variable domain, in which reference TRBV2 and TRBJ1-5 provide the parts outside the CDR3, is EPEVTQTPSHQVTQMGQEVILRCVPISNHLYFYWYRQILGQKVEFLVSFYNNEISEKSEIFDDQFSVERPDGSNFTLKIRSTKLEDSAMYFCASSDWTGGGQPQHFGDGTRLSIL.

This clonotype showed up just once. Compared with germline, one end of the junction differs, possibly owing to a read error. The gene calls are TRBV12-3 or TRBV12-4 and TRBJ2-3; 13 bases match TRBD2. This CDR3 has 19 amino acids. DNA for the CDR3: TGTGCCATCAGTTTCAATCGCCCCGGGACTAGCGGGGCTGGAGATACGCAGTATTTT. Protein: CAISFNRPGTSGAGDTQYF.

This sequence joins TRBV5-6 and TRBJ2-6; D is ambiguous. Germline lookup yields CDR1 SGHDT and CDR2 YYEEEE. This CDR3 is 13 amino acids long. V was clipped by 4 bases and J by 3 bases, with 5 bases between them. The CDR3 spells CASSHRGANVLTF. CDR3 DNA sequence: TGTGCCAGCAGCCATCGTGGGGCCAACGTCCTGACTTTC.